This T cell receptor beta chain was sequenced in a study of regulatory T cells in long-lasting Graves disease. The wider study: Graves' disease counted as persistent after over 5 years of antithyroid drugs with positive TSH receptor antibodies.

Construction of the TCR beta libraries employed iRepertoire HTBI primers in conjunction with Arm-PCR of CDR3 regions. Original processing notes: Spanning all samples, the identified segments comprised some 66 TRBV and about 15 TRBJ. TCRdb processed the multiplex PCR reads anew with MiXCR; each CDR3 protein has one entry. The V and J calls were determined by TCRdb, not by the authors. The table has about 660,000 distinct CDR3 sequences, 30% seen once. Study results and caveats: Clonotypes that were public and shared totalled 2,500 to 3,500 in persistent patients versus 966 in new patients.

Concerning this clonotype itself: The antigen remains undetermined.

Time point: persistent/refractory GD, antithyroid drugs over 5 years with positive TRAb. PBMC-derived RNA was used for the TCR library. This TCR came from a female donor with Graves disease. Sequencing used peripheral blood mononuclear cells (PBMCs), obtained when the disease was refractory, from a patient treated with antithyroid drugs.

The chain's CDR3 is CSVDRNGYTF. The CDR3 DNA reads as TGCAGCGTTGATCGGAATGGCTACACCTTC. The chain uses TRBV29-1 and TRBJ1-2; D gene ambiguous. The germline V gene has CDR1 SQVTM and CDR2 ANQGSEA. The CDR3 totals 10 residues. Trimming removed 3 bases at V and 6 bases at J, with 5 bases between.